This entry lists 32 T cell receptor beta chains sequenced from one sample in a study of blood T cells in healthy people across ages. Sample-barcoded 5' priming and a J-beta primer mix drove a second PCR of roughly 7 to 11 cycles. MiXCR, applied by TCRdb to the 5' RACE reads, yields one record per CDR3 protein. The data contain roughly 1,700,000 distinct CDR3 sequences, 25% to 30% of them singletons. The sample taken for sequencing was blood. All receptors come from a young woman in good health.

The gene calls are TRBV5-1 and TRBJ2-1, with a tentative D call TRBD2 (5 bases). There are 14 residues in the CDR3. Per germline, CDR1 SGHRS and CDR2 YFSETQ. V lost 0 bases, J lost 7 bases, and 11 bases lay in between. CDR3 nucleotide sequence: TGCGCCAGCAGCTTGGAAGCGAGAGGGAATGAGCAGTTCTTC. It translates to CASSLEARGNEQFF.

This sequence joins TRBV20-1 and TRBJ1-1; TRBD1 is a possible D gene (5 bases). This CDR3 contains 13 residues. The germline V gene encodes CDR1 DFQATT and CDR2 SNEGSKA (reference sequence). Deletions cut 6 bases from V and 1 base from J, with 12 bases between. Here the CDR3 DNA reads TGCAGTGCGGGGCGTGGTCCGAACACTGAAGCTTTCTTT. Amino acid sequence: CSAGRGPNTEAFF.

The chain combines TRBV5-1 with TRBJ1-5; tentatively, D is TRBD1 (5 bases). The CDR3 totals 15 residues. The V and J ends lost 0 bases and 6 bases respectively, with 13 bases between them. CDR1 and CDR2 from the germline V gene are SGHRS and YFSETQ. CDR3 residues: CASSLGAGVSQPQHF. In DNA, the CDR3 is TGCGCCAGCAGCTTGGGCGCGGGGGTCAGTCAGCCCCAGCATTTT.

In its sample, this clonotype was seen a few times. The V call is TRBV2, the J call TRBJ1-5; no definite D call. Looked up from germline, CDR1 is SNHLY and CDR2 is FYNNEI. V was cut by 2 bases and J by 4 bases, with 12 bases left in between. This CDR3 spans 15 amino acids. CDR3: CASSETTVRNQPQHF. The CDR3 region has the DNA TGTGCCAGCAGTGAAACGACCGTTAGGAATCAGCCCCAGCATTTT.

The DNA of the CDR3 is TGTGCCAGCAGCTTAGGACAGATCCCTGAAGCTTTCTTT. Translation gives CASSLGQIPEAFF. V usage is TRBV7-2 and J usage is TRBJ1-1, with a tentative D call TRBD1 (5 bases). The V and J ends lost 1 base and 6 bases respectively, with 9 bases between them. CDR1 is SGHTA and CDR2 is FQGNSA in the germline V gene. The length of the CDR3 is 13 residues.

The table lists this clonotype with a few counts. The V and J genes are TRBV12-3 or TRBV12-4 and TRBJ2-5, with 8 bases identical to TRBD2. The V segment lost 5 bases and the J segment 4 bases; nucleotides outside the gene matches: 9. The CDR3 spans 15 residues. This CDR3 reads CASSTAAGAVETQYF. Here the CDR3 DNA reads TGTGCCAGCAGTACCGCAGCGGGAGCGGTAGAGACCCAGTACTTC.

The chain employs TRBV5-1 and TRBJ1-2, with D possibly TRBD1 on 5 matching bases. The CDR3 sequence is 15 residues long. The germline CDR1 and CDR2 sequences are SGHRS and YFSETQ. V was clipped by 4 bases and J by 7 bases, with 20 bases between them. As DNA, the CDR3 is TGCGCCAGCAGCACCTTGAGGACGGGGGAGGGTGGCTACACCTTC. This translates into CASSTLRTGEGGYTF.

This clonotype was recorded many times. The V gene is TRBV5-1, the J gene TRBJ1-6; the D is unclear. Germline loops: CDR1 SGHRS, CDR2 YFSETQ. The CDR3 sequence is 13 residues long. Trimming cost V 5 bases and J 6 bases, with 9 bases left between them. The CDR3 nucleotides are TGCGCCAGCAGACCGGGATCTAATTCACCCCTCCACTTT. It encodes CASRPGSNSPLHF.

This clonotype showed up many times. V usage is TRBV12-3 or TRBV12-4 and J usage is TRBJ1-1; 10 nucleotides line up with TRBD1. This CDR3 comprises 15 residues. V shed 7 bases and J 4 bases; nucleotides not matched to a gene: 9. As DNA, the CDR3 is TGTGCCAGCACCGGGACAGGGGATTCAGGCACTGAAGCTTTCTTT. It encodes CASTGTGDSGTEAFF.

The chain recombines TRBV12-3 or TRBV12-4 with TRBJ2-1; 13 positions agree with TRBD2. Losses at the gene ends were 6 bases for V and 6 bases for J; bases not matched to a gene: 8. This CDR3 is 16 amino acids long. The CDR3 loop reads CASSSTTSGGANEQFF. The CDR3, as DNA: TGTGCCAGCAGCTCAACCACTAGCGGGGGGGCCAATGAGCAGTTCTTC.

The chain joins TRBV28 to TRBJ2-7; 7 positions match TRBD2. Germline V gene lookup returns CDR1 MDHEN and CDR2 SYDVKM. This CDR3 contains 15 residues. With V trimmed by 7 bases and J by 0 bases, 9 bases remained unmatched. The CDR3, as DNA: TGTGCCAGCACGACTGGGGGGGGGAACTCCTACGAGCAGTACTTC. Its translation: CASTTGGGNSYEQYF.

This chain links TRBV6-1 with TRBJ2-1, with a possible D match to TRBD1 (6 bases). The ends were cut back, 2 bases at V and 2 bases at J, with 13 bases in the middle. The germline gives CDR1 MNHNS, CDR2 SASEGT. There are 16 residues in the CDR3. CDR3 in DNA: TGTGCCAGCAGTGAAAGAAGGGACACCCCCTACAATGAGCAGTTCTTC. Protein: CASSERRDTPYNEQFF.

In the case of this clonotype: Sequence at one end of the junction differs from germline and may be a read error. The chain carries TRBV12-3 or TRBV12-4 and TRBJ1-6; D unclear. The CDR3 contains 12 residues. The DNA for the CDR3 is TGTGCCAACAGTTTAGACCCTTCACCCCTCCACTTT. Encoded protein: CANSLDPSPLHF.

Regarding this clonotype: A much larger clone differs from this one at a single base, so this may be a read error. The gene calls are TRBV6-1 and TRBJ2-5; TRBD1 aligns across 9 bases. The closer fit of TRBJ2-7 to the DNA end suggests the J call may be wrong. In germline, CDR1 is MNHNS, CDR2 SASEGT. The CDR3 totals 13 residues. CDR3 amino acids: CVSRGTGRGEQYF. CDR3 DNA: TGTGTCAGCAGAGGGACAGGGCGTGGCGAGCAGTACTTC.

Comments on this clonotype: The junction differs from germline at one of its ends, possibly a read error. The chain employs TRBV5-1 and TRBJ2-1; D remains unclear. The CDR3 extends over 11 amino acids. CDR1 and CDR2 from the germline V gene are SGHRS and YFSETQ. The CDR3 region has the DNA TGCGCCAGCAGCTTTGAGGATATTCAAGTCTTC. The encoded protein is CASSFEDIQVF.

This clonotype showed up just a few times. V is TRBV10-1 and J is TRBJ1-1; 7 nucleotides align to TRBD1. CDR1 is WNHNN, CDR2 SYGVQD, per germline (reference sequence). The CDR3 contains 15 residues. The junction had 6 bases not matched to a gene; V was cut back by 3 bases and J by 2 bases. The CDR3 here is CASSDSGTANTEAFF. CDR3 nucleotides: TGCGCCAGCAGTGATTCCGGGACAGCCAACACTGAAGCTTTCTTT.

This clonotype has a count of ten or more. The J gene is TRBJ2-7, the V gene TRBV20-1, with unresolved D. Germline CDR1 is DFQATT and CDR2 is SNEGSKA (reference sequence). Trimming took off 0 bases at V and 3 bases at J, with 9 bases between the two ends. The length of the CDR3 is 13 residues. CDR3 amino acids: CSARDSRNYEQYF. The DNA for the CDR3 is TGCAGTGCTAGAGATTCCCGAAACTACGAGCAGTACTTC.

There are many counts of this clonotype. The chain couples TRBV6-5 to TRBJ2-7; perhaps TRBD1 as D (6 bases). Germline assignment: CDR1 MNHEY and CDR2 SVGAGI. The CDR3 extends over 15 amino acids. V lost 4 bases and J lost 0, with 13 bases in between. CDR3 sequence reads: CASSSGDASSYEQYF. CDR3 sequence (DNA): TGTGCCAGCAGTTCAGGGGACGCCAGCTCCTACGAGCAGTACTTC.

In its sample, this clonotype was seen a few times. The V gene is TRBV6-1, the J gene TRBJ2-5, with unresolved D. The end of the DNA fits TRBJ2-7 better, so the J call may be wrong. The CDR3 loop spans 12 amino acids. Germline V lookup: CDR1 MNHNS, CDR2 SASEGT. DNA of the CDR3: TGTGCCAGCAGAACCATGACCTACGAGCAGTACTTC. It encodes CASRTMTYEQYF.

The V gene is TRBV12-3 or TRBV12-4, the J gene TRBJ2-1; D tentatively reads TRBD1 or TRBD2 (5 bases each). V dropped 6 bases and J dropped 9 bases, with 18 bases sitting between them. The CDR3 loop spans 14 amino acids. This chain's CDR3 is CASRGRSTSREQFF. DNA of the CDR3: TGTGCCAGCAGGGGACGTTCAACCTCCCGTGAGCAGTTCTTC.

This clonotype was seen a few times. CDR3 in amino acids: CASSPAGTGGNEQYF. DNA of the CDR3: TGTGCCAGCAGCCCAGCCGGGACAGGGGGCAACGAGCAGTACTTC. The J gene is TRBJ2-4, the V gene TRBV7-9; the match to TRBD1 covers 12 bases. Matching the DNA end better, TRBJ2-7 makes the J call doubtful. The CDR3 extends over 15 amino acids. The V gene's germline CDR1 is SEHNR and CDR2 FQNEAQ (reference sequence).

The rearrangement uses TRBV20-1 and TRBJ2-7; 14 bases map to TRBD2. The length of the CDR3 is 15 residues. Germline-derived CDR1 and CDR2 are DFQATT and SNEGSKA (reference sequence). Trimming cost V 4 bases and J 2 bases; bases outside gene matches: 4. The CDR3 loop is CSATGTSGGTYEQYF. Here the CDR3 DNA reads TGCAGTGCTACCGGGACTAGCGGGGGTACCTACGAGCAGTACTTC.

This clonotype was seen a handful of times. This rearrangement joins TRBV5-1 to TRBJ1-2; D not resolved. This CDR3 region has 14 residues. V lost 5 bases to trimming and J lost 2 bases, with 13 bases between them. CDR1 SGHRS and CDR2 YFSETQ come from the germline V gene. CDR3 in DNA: TGCGCCAGCAGGCCAGGCGACGGGAACTATGGCTACACCTTC. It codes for CASRPGDGNYGYTF.

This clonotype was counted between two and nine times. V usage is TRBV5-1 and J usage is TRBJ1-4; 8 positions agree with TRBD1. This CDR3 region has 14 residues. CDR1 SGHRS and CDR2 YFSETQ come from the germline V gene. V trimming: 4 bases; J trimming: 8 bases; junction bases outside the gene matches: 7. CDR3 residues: CASSLQGAREKLFF. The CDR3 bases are TGCGCCAGCAGCCTTCAGGGGGCTCGCGAAAAACTGTTTTTT. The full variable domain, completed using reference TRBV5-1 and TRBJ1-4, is KAGVTQTPRYLIKTRGQQVTLSCSPISGHRSVSWYQQTPGQGLQFLFEYFSETQRNKGNFPGRFSGRQFSNSRSEMNVSTLELGDSALYLCASSLQGAREKLFFGSGTQLSVL.

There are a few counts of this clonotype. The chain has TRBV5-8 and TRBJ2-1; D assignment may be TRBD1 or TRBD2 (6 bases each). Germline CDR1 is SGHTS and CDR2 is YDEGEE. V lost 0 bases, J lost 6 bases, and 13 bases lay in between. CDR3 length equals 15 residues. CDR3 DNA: TGTGCCAGCAGCTTGGAAGGGGGAGGCTTCAATGAGCAGTTCTTC. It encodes CASSLEGGGFNEQFF.

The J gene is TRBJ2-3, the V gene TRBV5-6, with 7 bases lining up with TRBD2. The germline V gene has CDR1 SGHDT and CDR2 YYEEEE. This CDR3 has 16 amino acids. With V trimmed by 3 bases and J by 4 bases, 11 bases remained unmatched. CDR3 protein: CASSWPFAGVADTQYF. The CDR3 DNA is TGTGCCAGCAGCTGGCCTTTTGCGGGAGTGGCAGATACGCAGTATTTT.

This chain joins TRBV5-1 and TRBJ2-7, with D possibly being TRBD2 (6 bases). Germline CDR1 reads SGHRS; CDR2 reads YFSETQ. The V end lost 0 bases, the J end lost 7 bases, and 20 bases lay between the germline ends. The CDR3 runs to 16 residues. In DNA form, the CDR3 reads TGCGCCAGCAGCTTGGAGGGGCCAGTCCTTGGGGGGGAGCAGTACTTC. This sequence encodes CASSLEGPVLGGEQYF.

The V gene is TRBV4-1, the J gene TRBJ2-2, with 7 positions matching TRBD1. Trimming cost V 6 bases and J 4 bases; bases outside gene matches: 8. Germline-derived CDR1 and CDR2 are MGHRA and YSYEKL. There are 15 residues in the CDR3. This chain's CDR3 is CASSPTGVSTGELFF. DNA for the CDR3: TGCGCCAGCAGTCCTACAGGGGTGAGCACCGGGGAGCTGTTTTTT.

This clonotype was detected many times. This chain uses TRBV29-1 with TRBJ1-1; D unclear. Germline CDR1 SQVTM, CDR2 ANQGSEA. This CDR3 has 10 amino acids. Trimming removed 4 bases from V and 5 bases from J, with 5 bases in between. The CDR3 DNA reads TGCAGCGTTGCTGGAACTGAAGCTTTCTTT. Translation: CSVAGTEAFF.

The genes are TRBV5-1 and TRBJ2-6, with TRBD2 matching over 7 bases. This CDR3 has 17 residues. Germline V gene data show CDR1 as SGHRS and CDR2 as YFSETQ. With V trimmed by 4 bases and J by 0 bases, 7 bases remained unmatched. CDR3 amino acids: CASSVGGGGSGANVLTF. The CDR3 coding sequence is TGCGCCAGCAGCGTCGGTGGGGGGGGCTCTGGGGCCAACGTCCTGACTTTC.

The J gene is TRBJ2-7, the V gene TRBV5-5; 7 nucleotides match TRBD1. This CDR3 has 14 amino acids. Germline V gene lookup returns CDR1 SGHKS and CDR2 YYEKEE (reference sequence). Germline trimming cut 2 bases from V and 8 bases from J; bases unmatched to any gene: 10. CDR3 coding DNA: TGTGCCAGCAGCTTCCGGGACAGTATTTTAAAGCAGTACTTC. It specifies CASSFRDSILKQYF. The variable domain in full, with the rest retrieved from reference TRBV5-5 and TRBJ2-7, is DAGVTQSPTHLIKTRGQQVTLRCSPISGHKSVSWYQQVLGQGPQFIFQYYEKEERGRGNFPDRFSARQFPNYSSELNVNALLLGDSALYLCASSFRDSILKQYFGPGTRLTVT.

Here the CDR3 DNA reads TGTGCCAGCAGCTTAAGGCTGCTAGGTGAGCAGTACTTC. It specifies CASSLRLLGEQYF. The chain uses TRBV7-9 and TRBJ2-7; D not resolved. Germline CDR1 is SEHNR and CDR2 is FQNEAQ (reference sequence). The CDR3 loop spans 13 amino acids. Trimming took off 2 bases at V and 7 bases at J, with 12 bases between the two ends.